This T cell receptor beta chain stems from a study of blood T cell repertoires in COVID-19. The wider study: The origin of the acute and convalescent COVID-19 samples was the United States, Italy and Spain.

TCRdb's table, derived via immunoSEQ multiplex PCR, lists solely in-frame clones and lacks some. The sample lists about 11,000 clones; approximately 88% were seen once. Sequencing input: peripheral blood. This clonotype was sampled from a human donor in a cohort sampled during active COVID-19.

The CDR3 region is CASSHRGRDYGYTF. The CDR3 nucleotides are TGCGCCAGCAGCCACAGGGGCAGGGACTATGGCTACACCTTC. The genes are TRBV4-3 and TRBJ1-2, with D possibly matching TRBD1 (6 bases). Trimming cost V 3 bases and J 3 bases, with 11 bases left between them. The CDR3 has 14 residues. CDR1 is LGHNA, CDR2 YSLEER, per germline.